The TCR beta chain under discussion was sequenced for a study of T cell repertoires in cytomegalovirus infection. Of note for this clonotype: Its antigen is currently unknown.

TCRdb processed the reads anew with MiXCR; each CDR3 protein has one entry. The table shows 200,000 to 250,000 distinct CDR3 sequences, with roughly two fifths occurring only once. Here the sequenced sample was CD8+ T cells from cultured PBMCs, taken from culture after CMV antigen stimulation. This receptor was obtained from a human donor in good health (CMV status not recorded). Some clones in this sample may be carry-over from other donors' samples.

This CDR3 is CASSLEPFRDFGTEAFF. CDR3 nucleotides: TGTGCCAGCAGTTTAGAACCGTTTCGGGATTTTGGAACTGAAGCTTTCTTT. The gene calls are TRBV12-3 or TRBV12-4 and TRBJ1-1; D is ambiguous. Trimming took off 1 base at V and 5 bases at J, with 20 bases between the two ends. This CDR3 is 17 amino acids long.